These 6 T cell receptor beta chains came from one sample sequenced in a study of blood T cell repertoires in COVID-19. Measured with immunoSEQ multiplex PCR; TCRdb has only the in-frame clones, and not every one. Counted here are about 150,000 clones, 80% to 90% occurring once; the ten biggest clones make up approximately 8%. Sequenced input: peripheral blood. The receptor source for this set is a woman aged 55-69 years with COVID-19, enrolled during active disease.

This chain uses TRBV10-2 with TRBJ2-1; the D is unclear. Germline V gene sequence: CDR1 WSHSY, CDR2 SAAADI. Deletions cut 4 bases from V and 3 bases from J, with 4 bases between. CDR3 length: 12 amino acids. In DNA form, the CDR3 reads TGCGCCAGCAGTGTCAACTACAATGAGCAGTTCTTC. It encodes CASSVNYNEQFF.

This chain links TRBV5-6 with TRBJ2-1, with 7 bases that match TRBD1. CDR3 length equals 15 residues. The germline V gene encodes CDR1 SGHDT and CDR2 YYEEEE. The junction had 7 bases not matched to a gene; V was cut back by 2 bases and J by 5 bases. CDR3 region: CASSLYRGWHNEQFF. The CDR3 nucleotides are TGTGCCAGCAGCTTATACAGGGGCTGGCACAATGAGCAGTTCTTC. Looking up the rest from reference TRBV5-6 and TRBJ2-1 gives the full variable domain: DAGVTQSPTHLIKTRGQQVTLRCSPKSGHDTVSWYQQALGQGPQFIFQYYEEEERQRGNFPDRFSGHQFPNYSSELNVNALLLGDSALYLCASSLYRGWHNEQFFGPGTRLTVL.

V usage is TRBV28 and J usage is TRBJ1-2; weak D call: TRBD1 (6 bases). The length of the CDR3 is 12 residues. The V and J ends lost 7 bases and 8 bases respectively, with 14 bases between them. Germline lookup yields CDR1 MDHEN and CDR2 SYDVKM. The CDR3 nucleotides are TGTGCCAGCACCCCGGACAGTCTGGGCTACACCTTC. Its protein product is CASTPDSLGYTF.

The CDR3 is CASSSSGGAHEQFF. The CDR3 nucleotides read TGTGCCAGCAGCTCTAGCGGGGGGGCGCATGAGCAGTTCTTC. The chain has TRBV7-9 and TRBJ2-1; 12 nucleotides align to TRBD2. The CDR3 loop spans 14 amino acids. V gave up 4 bases and J gave up 8 bases; unmatched junction bases: 3. Germline V gene sequence: CDR1 SEHNR, CDR2 FQNEAQ (reference sequence). Together with reference TRBV7-9 and TRBJ2-1, the CDR3 gives the full variable domain: DTGVSQNPRHKITKRGQNVTFRCDPISEHNRLYWYRQTLGQGPEFLTYFQNEAQLEKSRLLSDRFSAERPKGSFSTLEIQRTEQGDSAMYLCASSSSGGAHEQFFGPGTRLTVL.

The CDR3 sequence is CAWSVRGGGLPRPHF. Written as DNA, the CDR3 is TGTGCCTGGAGTGTACGGGGGGGAGGCCTTCCTCGCCCCCACTTT. The gene calls are TRBV30 and TRBJ1-6; maybe TRBD1 (5 bases). Trimming stripped 0 bases from V and 18 bases from J, with 24 bases between. Per germline, CDR1 GTSNPN and CDR2 SVGIG (reference sequence). There are 15 residues in the CDR3.

The rearrangement links TRBV5-1 to TRBJ1-2; tentative D call: TRBD1 (5 bases). Germline CDR1 SGHRS, CDR2 YFSETQ. V lost 0 bases and J 2 bases, leaving 11 bases between the germline ends. The CDR3 runs 15 residues. CDR3 bases: TGCGCCAGCAGCTTGGATGGGGGGTTAAACTATGGCTACACCTTC. This codes for CASSLDGGLNYGYTF. The full variable domain, completed using reference TRBV5-1 and TRBJ1-2, is KAGVTQTPRYLIKTRGQQVTLSCSPISGHRSVSWYQQTPGQGLQFLFEYFSETQRNKGNFPGRFSGRQFSNSRSEMNVSTLELGDSALYLCASSLDGGLNYGYTFGSGTRLTVV.